These T cell receptor beta chains were read from a single sample in a study of blood T cells in healthy people across ages. Via MiXCR, TCRdb re-called the 5' RACE reads, giving one row per CDR3 protein. The data show about 670,000 distinct CDR3 sequences, 40% to 50% seen once. The sequenced material came from blood. The source is a man older than 75 in good health. CDR3s include the opening cysteine and the closing phenylalanine or tryptophan. A D gene is named only where the DNA matches it firmly. Size is stated for part of the rows, as once, few or many counts, or as a class when the clone is expanded.

TRBJ1-2	-	TRBV20-1	TRBD1	CSAGTGGSNYGHTF	TGCAGCGCCGGGACAGGGGGCTCCAACTATGGCCACACCTTC
TRBJ2-2	-	TRBV18	-	CASSPRPGELFF	TGTGCCAGCTCACCACGGCCCGGGGAGCTGTTTTTT
TRBJ2-4	few	TRBV3-1	-	CASSQKGQGAKNIQYF	TGTGCCAGCAGCCAGAAAGGTCAGGGGGCCAAAAACATTCAGTACTTC
TRBJ2-1	-	TRBV20-1	-	CGAMAGMNNEQFF	TGCGGTGCTATGGCAGGGATGAACAATGAGCAGTTCTTC
TRBJ2-7	few	TRBV4-3	-	CATRQYFHEQYF	TGCGCCACCCGACAGTACTTCCACGAGCAGTACTTC
TRBJ2-1	few	TRBV7-3	TRBD1	CASSFDRGRANEQFF	TGTGCCAGCAGCTTCGACAGGGGTCGGGCGAATGAGCAGTTCTTC
TRBJ2-7	-	TRBV20-1	TRBD2	CSVKRGPSYEQYF	TGCAGTGTGAAGCGGGGGCCCTCCTACGAGCAGTACTTC
TRBJ2-2	-	TRBV7-2	-	CASSLAGTNTGELFF	TGTGCCAGCAGTTTGGCCGGGACGAACACCGGGGAGCTGTTTTTT
TRBJ2-3	-	TRBV7-2	TRBD2	CASSIQGLAIADTQYF	TGTGCCAGCAGCATACAGGGACTAGCGATAGCAGATACGCAGTATTTT
TRBJ2-1	-	TRBV5-4	-	CASSFKTPTYNEQFF	TGTGCCAGCAGCTTTAAGACTCCAACCTACAATGAGCAGTTCTTC
TRBJ2-7	-	TRBV29-1	TRBD2	CSVASGGAPDPSYNKQYF	TGCAGCGTCGCTAGCGGGGGGGCCCCAGATCCATCCTACAATAAGCAGTACTTC
TRBJ2-7	-	TRBV7-2	-	CASSPSWGRTYEQYF	TGTGCCAGCAGCCCAAGTTGGGGGCGCACCTACGAGCAGTACTTC
TRBJ2-1	many	TRBV7-3	-	CASSVTGEQFF	TGTGCCAGCAGCGTCACGGGTGAGCAGTTCTTC
TRBJ1-6	-	TRBV7-2	-	CASTPDSHFGSPLHF	TGTGCCAGCACCCCGGACAGCCACTTTGGGTCACCCCTCCACTTT
TRBJ2-1	-	TRBV6-1	-	CASSDAQGGSYNEQFF	TGTGCCAGCAGTGATGCCCAGGGAGGCTCCTACAATGAGCAGTTCTTC
TRBJ1-1	few	TRBV7-9	-	CASSTNGENTEAFF	TGTGCCAGCAGCACGAACGGGGAGAACACTGAAGCTTTCTTT
TRBJ2-1	few	TRBV7-2	-	CASSSSGTYNEQFF	TGTGCCAGCAGCTCATCGGGAACTTACAATGAGCAGTTCTTC
TRBJ1-6	few	TRBV7-9	-	CASSLTANNSPLHF	TGTGCCAGCAGCTTGACAGCCAACAATTCACCCCTCCACTTT
TRBJ2-5	-	TRBV6-2/TRBV6-3	-	CASSYSSVETRYF	TGTGCCAGCAGTTATTCGTCGGTAGAGACCCGGTACTTC
TRBJ2-5	many	TRBV20-1	-	CSARGVDVQETQYF	TGCAGTGCTAGAGGCGTGGACGTACAAGAGACCCAGTACTTC
TRBJ2-5	-	TRBV20-1	-	CSALARITAETQYF	TGCAGTGCTCTAGCGCGAATTACGGCAGAGACCCAGTACTTC
TRBJ1-6	-	TRBV2	-	CASSTENFGPLHF	TGTGCCAGCAGCACGGAGAACTTCGGACCCCTCCACTTT
TRBJ2-4	many	TRBV6-2/TRBV6-3	TRBD2	CASIAGTSESLAKNIQYF	TGTGCCAGCATCGCCGGGACTAGCGAGTCTCTAGCCAAAAACATTCAGTACTTC
TRBJ2-4	-	TRBV5-6	-	CANSEGLSNIQYF	TGTGCCAACAGCGAAGGGCTATCAAACATTCAGTACTTC
TRBJ1-5	-	TRBV6-2/TRBV6-3	-	CASSGDLSNQPQHF	TGTGCCAGCTCTGGGGATTTGAGCAATCAGCCCCAGCATTTT
TRBJ2-4	-	TRBV20-1	TRBD2	CSARGEVPSGRSMYF	TGCAGTGCTAGAGGGGAGGTGCCTAGCGGGAGGAGTATGTACTTC
TRBJ1-1	-	TRBV7-2	TRBD1	CASSSGDRGGWNTEAFF	TGTGCCAGCAGCTCAGGGGACAGGGGTGGTTGGAACACTGAAGCTTTCTTT